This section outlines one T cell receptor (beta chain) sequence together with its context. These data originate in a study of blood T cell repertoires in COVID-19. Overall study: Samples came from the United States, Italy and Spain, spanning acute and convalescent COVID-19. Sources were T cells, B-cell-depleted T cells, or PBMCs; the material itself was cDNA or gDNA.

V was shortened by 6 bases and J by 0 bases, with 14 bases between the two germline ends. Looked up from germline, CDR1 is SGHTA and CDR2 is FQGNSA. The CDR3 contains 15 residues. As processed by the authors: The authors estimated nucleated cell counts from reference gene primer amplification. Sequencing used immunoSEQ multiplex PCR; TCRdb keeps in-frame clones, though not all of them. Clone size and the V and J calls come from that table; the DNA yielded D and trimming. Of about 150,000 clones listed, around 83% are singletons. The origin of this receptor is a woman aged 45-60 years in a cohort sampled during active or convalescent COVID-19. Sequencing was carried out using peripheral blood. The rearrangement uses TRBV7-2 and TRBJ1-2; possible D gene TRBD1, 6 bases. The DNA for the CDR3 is TGTGCCAGCAGTCTACAGGGTGGGGCTAACTATGGCTACACCTTC. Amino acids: CASSLQGGANYGYTF.